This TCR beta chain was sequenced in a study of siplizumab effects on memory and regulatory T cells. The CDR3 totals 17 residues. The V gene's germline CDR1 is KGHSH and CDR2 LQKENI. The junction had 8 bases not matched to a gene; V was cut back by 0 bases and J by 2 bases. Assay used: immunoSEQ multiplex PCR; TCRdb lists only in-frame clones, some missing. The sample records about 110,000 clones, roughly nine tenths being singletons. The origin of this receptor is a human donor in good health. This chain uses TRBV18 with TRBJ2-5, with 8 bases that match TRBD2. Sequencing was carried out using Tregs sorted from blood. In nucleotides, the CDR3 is TGTGCCAGCTCACCACCACCGGGGGGGCTTGGGCAAGAGACCCAGTACTTC. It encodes CASSPPPGGLGQETQYF.